This is a list of T cell receptor beta chains from one sample in a study of regulatory T cells in long-lasting Graves disease. MiXCR, applied by TCRdb to the multiplex PCR reads, yields one record per CDR3 protein. The data contain about 440,000 distinct CDR3 sequences, around 17% of them singletons. These data also featured in a second study, about T cells in Graves' hyperthyroidism and ophthalmopathy.

Sequencing was performed on peripheral blood mononuclear cells (PBMCs), taken at new diagnosis, from a patient treated with antithyroid drugs. These receptors were taken from a woman aged 25 to 39 with Graves disease. Each CDR3 is given without its conserved first and last residue.

TRBV7-8	TRBJ2-1	ASSLASSGVHNEQF
TRBV6-5	TRBJ1-4	ASSYFGDGKLF
TRBV12-3/TRBV12-4	TRBJ1-1	ASSLSGPEAF
TRBV7-7	TRBJ2-7	ASSSTRETEQY
TRBV6-4	TRBJ1-1	ASSQILPECGTEAF
TRBV30	TRBJ1-3	AWSVGYSGNTIY
TRBV6-1	TRBJ2-2	ASRELAGYTGELF
TRBV24-1	TRBJ2-3	ATSDGLAGLLDMQY
TRBV7-7	TRBJ2-3	ASSITPGADTQY
TRBV24-1	TRBJ1-2	ATSEGSDYGYT
TRBV29-1	TRBJ1-4	SVGGGQDNEKLF
TRBV28	TRBJ2-7	ASTGTPSYEQY
TRBV20-1	TRBJ2-1	SARAHRWREGLGSYNEQF
TRBV4-1	TRBJ2-1	ASSQETTYNEQF
TRBV10-3	TRBJ2-7	AISRMTGYDFEQY
TRBV6-5	TRBJ2-3	ASSYSRKLAGVDTQY
TRBV24-1	TRBJ1-4	ATSPGTGENEKLF
TRBV28	TRBJ2-5	VSSLPQNQETQY
TRBV3-1	TRBJ1-2	ASRQTGGDYGYT
TRBV29-1	TRBJ2-7	SAGQGRGSYEQY
TRBV7-3	TRBJ2-2	ASSLTSLGGGELF
TRBV28	TRBJ2-7	ASSLGGHWGYEQY
TRBV28	TRBJ2-1	ASSLYREIFNEQF
TRBV28	TRBJ2-1	ASNPGAGGPLSYNEQF
TRBV11-1	TRBJ2-5	ASNPWLGETQY
TRBV9	TRBJ2-1	ASSVDLVGGYNEQF
TRBV5-1	TRBJ2-3	ASSLDKDTQY
TRBV6-4	TRBJ1-4	ASSEVDDRATRGEEKLF
TRBV2	TRBJ1-5	ASVRDRASNQPQH
TRBV27	TRBJ1-2	ASSYGQGANYGYT
TRBV19	TRBJ2-1	ASRRAGEQF
TRBV15	TRBJ2-7	ATSRGRDSDYEQY
TRBV18	TRBJ1-5	ASSPFVSPDQPQH
TRBV11-2	TRBJ2-7	ASSHGTSGYEEQY
TRBV28	TRBJ1-5	ASSPPRGREDQPQH
TRBV6-2/TRBV6-3	TRBJ2-7	ASKSSLLTAEQY
TRBV7-2	TRBJ1-6	ASSSTSSPPLH
TRBV13	TRBJ2-3	ASSLGWDTQY
TRBV3-1	TRBJ2-1	ASSQEIAGGPRNEQF
TRBV29-1	TRBJ2-3	SVTGLAGGTDTQY
TRBV5-6	TRBJ1-5	ASSLAGDFSNQPQH
TRBV27	TRBJ2-1	ASSLEGLADFSEQF
TRBV9	TRBJ2-1	ASSVGGVNFNEQF
TRBV15	TRBJ1-4	ATGQPGHNKLF